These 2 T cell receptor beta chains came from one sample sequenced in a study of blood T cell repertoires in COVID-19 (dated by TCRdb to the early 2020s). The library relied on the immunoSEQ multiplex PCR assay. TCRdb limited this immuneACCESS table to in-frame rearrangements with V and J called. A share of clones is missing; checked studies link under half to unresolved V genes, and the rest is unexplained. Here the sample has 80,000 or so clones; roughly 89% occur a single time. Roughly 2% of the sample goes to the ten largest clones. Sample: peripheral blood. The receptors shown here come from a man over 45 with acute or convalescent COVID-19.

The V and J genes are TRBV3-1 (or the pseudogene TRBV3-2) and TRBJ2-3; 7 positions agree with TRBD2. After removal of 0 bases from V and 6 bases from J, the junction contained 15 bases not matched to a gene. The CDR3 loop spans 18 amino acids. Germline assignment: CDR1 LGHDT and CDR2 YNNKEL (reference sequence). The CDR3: CASSQDVAGADFGDTQYF. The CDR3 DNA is TGTGCCAGCAGCCAAGATGTGGCGGGAGCCGATTTTGGGGATACGCAGTATTTT.

CDR3 region: CASSRSGQRTDGYTF. As DNA, the CDR3 is TGTGCCAGCAGCCGATCCGGGCAAAGGACTGATGGCTACACCTTC. The rearrangement uses TRBV7-9 and TRBJ1-2, with D unclear. Germline lookup yields CDR1 SEHNR and CDR2 FQNEAQ (reference sequence). The CDR3 totals 15 residues. Trimming stripped 5 bases from V and 6 bases from J, with 19 bases between.